One sample yielded the 17 T cell receptor beta chains listed below, sequenced in a study of blood T cell repertoires in COVID-19. TCRdb's table, derived via immunoSEQ multiplex PCR, lists solely in-frame clones and lacks some. The sample has more than 150,000 clones; about 85% are singletons. Sequencing used peripheral blood. Receptors were obtained from a woman aged 80 or over with acute or convalescent COVID-19.

V usage is TRBV19 and J usage is TRBJ2-4; TRBD2 matches at 8 bases. The CDR3 length is 17 residues. With V trimmed by 3 bases and J by 3 bases, 10 bases remained unmatched. Germline V gene sequence: CDR1 LNHDA, CDR2 SQIVND (reference sequence). The CDR3 is CASSILASGPYKNIQYF. CDR3 nucleotide sequence: TGTGCCAGTAGTATCCTCGCTAGCGGGCCCTACAAAAACATTCAGTACTTC.

The chain is built from TRBV9 and TRBJ2-1, with 8 bases that match TRBD2. This CDR3 has 16 residues. Germline V gene lookup returns CDR1 SGDLS and CDR2 YYNGEE. V shed 4 bases and J 6 bases; nucleotides not matched to a gene: 12. The CDR3 DNA reads as TGTGCCAGCAGCCTCCAAGCGGGAGTGGGACCCAATGAGCAGTTCTTC. Its translation: CASSLQAGVGPNEQFF.

V usage is TRBV7-9 and J usage is TRBJ2-1; possible D gene TRBD1, 6 bases. The CDR3 runs 15 residues. V dropped 5 bases and J dropped 1 base, with 12 bases sitting between them. Per germline, CDR1 SEHNR and CDR2 FQNEAQ (reference sequence). DNA of the CDR3: TGTGCCAGCAGCCGGGGACAAGGGTCCTACAATGAGCAGTTCTTC. Its protein is CASSRGQGSYNEQFF. Complete variable domain (other parts from reference TRBV7-9 and TRBJ2-1): DTGVSQNPRHKITKRGQNVTFRCDPISEHNRLYWYRQTLGQGPEFLTYFQNEAQLEKSRLLSDRFSAERPKGSFSTLEIQRTEQGDSAMYLCASSRGQGSYNEQFFGPGTRLTVL.

This clone has a single count. The identical CDR3 is also encoded by other nucleotide sequences in the sample. V and J are TRBV6-5 and TRBJ1-2; 9 bases are a match to TRBD1. Germline CDR1 and CDR2: MNHEY and SVGAGI. This CDR3 spans 14 amino acids. V shed 2 bases and J 2 bases; nucleotides not matched to a gene: 0. The CDR3 DNA follows: TGTGCCAGCAGTTACGGACAGGGGAACTATGGCTACACCTTC. Translating gives CASSYGQGNYGYTF.

This clone was seen a handful of times. V gene TRBV29-1 combines with J gene TRBJ1-3; D uncertain. Germline loops: CDR1 SQVTM, CDR2 ANQGSEA. The CDR3 has 12 amino acids. Trimming left V 5 bases short and J 0 bases short, with 5 bases between. The CDR3 nucleotides are TGCAGCGTTACAGTCTCTGGAAACACCATATATTTT. It specifies CSVTVSGNTIYF.

This chain joins TRBV4-1 and TRBJ1-6; 9 positions match TRBD1. CDR3 length: 17 residues. Germline-derived CDR1 and CDR2 are MGHRA and YSYEKL. Trimming cost V 0 bases and J 9 bases; bases outside gene matches: 9. The CDR3 DNA is TGCGCCAGCAGCCAAGAGGCTCCGGGACAGGGAATTTCACCCCTCCACTTT. This gives the protein CASSQEAPGQGISPLHF.

This chain uses TRBV7-2 with TRBJ2-2; 15 nucleotides match TRBD2. V shed 5 bases, J shed 3 bases, and the junction held 7 bases outside the gene matches. The length of the CDR3 is 18 residues. Germline-derived CDR1 and CDR2 are SGHTA and FQGNSA. CDR3 DNA: TGTGCCAGCAGCATTGGACTAGCGGGAGGGCGTTACACCGGGGAGCTGTTTTTT. It codes for CASSIGLAGGRYTGELFF.

The gene calls are TRBV3-1 (or the pseudogene TRBV3-2) and TRBJ2-1; possibly TRBD2 for D (6 bases). The germline CDR1 and CDR2 sequences are LGHDT and YNNKEL (reference sequence). V gave up 3 bases and J gave up 2 bases, with 14 bases separating them. CDR3 length: 16 residues. The CDR3 region is CASSQRPLAPYNEQFF. CDR3 nucleotide sequence: TGTGCCAGCAGCCAGAGACCACTAGCCCCCTACAATGAGCAGTTCTTC.

The gene calls are TRBV4-1 and TRBJ2-5, with 9 bases fitting TRBD1. Germline V gene data show CDR1 as MGHRA and CDR2 as YSYEKL. The CDR3 length is 15 residues. After removal of 0 bases from V and 5 bases from J, the junction contained 4 bases not matched to a gene. Here the CDR3 DNA reads TGCGCCAGCAGCCAAGATGGGACAGGGTGGGAGACCCAGTACTTC. Translating gives CASSQDGTGWETQYF.

The chain is built from TRBV5-4 and TRBJ2-7, with 9 positions matching TRBD2. CDR3 size: 15 residues. The junction had 3 bases not matched to a gene; V was cut back by 0 bases and J by 2 bases. Looked up from germline, CDR1 is SGHNT and CDR2 is YYREEE (reference sequence). The CDR3, as DNA: TGTGCCAGCAGCTTGGATCGCGGGAGGGCCTACGAGCAGTACTTC. Amino acid sequence: CASSLDRGRAYEQYF.

The chain has TRBV3-1 (or the pseudogene TRBV3-2) and TRBJ1-2; 8 nucleotides agree with TRBD1. Germline V lookup: CDR1 LGHDT, CDR2 YNNKEL (reference sequence). V shed 2 bases, J shed 8 bases, and the junction held 10 bases outside the gene matches. This CDR3 is built from 15 residues. The CDR3 sequence: CASSQKGQEKEGYTF. CDR3 DNA sequence: TGTGCCAGCAGCCAAAAGGGACAGGAAAAAGAGGGCTACACCTTC.

V gene TRBV25-1 combines with J gene TRBJ2-2; TRBD1 matches at 7 bases. The CDR3 contains 16 residues. Germline values: CDR1 MGHDK, CDR2 SYGVNS. Trimming at V came to 3 bases and at J to 6 bases, leaving 10 bases not matched to a gene. CDR3 in amino acids: CASSERSGGRSGELFF. In DNA form, the CDR3 reads TGTGCCAGCAGTGAGAGGTCAGGGGGAAGGTCCGGGGAGCTGTTTTTT.

The chain is built from TRBV7-2 and TRBJ1-2, with no clear D. Germline V gives CDR1 SGHTA, CDR2 FQGNSA. There are 14 residues in the CDR3. V was shortened by 1 base and J by 8 bases, with 14 bases between the two germline ends. This chain's CDR3 is CASSLVGIRRGYTF. DNA for the CDR3: TGTGCCAGCAGCTTAGTTGGCATACGGAGGGGCTACACCTTC.

The genes are TRBV6-2 or TRBV6-3 and TRBJ1-5; maybe TRBD1 (5 bases). Germline assignment: CDR1 MNHEY and CDR2 SVGEGT. The length of the CDR3 is 14 residues. The V end was cut by 7 bases, the J end by 3 bases, with 13 bases between. In nucleotides, the CDR3 is TGTGCCAGCAACCCTACGACAGTCAATCAGCCCCAGCATTTT. Its protein product is CASNPTTVNQPQHF.

V usage is TRBV18 and J usage is TRBJ1-2; TRBD1 aligns across 7 bases. The CDR3 spans 14 residues. Germline CDR1 KGHSH, CDR2 LQKENI. The J segment lost 8 bases and the V segment lost 6 bases, leaving 12 bases of the junction unmatched. The CDR3 sequence: CASSPNDRVKGYTF. DNA for the CDR3: TGTGCCAGCTCCCCCAACGACAGGGTAAAGGGCTACACCTTC.

This chain joins TRBV5-8 and TRBJ2-5; maybe TRBD2 (6 bases). V was clipped by 4 bases and J by 2 bases, with 18 bases between them. In germline, CDR1 is SGHTS, CDR2 YDEGEE. The CDR3 covers 16 residues. The CDR3 loop is CASSPGMGLSQETQYF. For the CDR3, the DNA is TGTGCCAGCAGCCCCGGAATGGGACTTTCACAAGAGACCCAGTACTTC. Looking up the rest from reference TRBV5-8 and TRBJ2-5 gives the full variable domain: EAGVTQSPTHLIKTRGQQATLRCSPISGHTSVYWYQQALGLGLQFLLWYDEGEERNRGNFPPRFSGRQFPNYSSELNVNALELEDSALYLCASSPGMGLSQETQYFGPGTRLLVL.

The chain recombines TRBV6-5 with TRBJ1-5; 8 bases map to TRBD1. J was trimmed by 1 base and V by 6 bases; bases with no gene match: 5. The V gene's germline CDR1 is MNHEY and CDR2 SVGAGI. The CDR3 contains 15 residues. This chain's CDR3 is CASRRTGLSNQPQHF. Here the CDR3 DNA reads TGTGCCAGCAGGAGGACAGGGTTAAGCAATCAGCCCCAGCATTTT.